This T cell receptor (beta chain) emerged from a study of T cells after yellow fever vaccination. This clonotype has at least ten counts. Germline assignment: CDR1 SGHTA and CDR2 FQGNSA. This CDR3 is built from 14 residues. V was shortened by 4 bases and J by 3 bases, with 12 bases between the two germline ends. Each CDR3 protein gets one entry after TCRdb re-called the 5' RACE reads with MiXCR. The sample records about 300,000 distinct CDR3 sequences, 6.8% being singletons. The J gene is TRBJ2-5, the V gene TRBV7-2; D not resolved. The sample in question was PBMCs, obtained approximately 47 days after the first yellow fever vaccination. This sequence was found in a man younger than 35 who received the YFV17D yellow fever vaccine. CDR3 residues: CASSSRTAKETQYF. The DNA of the CDR3 is TGTGCCAGCAGCTCCCGGACGGCGAAAGAGACCCAGTACTTC.